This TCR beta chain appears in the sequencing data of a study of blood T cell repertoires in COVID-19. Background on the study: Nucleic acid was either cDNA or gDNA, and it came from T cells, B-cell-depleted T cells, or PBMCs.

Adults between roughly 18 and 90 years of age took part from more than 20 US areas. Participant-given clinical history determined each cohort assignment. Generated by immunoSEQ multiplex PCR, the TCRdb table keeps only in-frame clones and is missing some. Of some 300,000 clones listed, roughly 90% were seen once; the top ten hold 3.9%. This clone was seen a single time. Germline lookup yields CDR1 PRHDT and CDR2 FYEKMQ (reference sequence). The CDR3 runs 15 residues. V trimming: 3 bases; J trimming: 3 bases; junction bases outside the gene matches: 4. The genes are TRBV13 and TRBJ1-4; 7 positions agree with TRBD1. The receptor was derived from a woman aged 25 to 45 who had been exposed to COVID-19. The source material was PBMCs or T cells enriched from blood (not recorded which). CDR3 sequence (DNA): TGTGCCAGCAGCTTCCGACAGGGACCTAATGAAAAACTGTTTTTT. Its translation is CASSFRQGPNEKLFF.